This T cell receptor (beta chain) was sequenced in a study of T cells in localized non-small cell lung cancer. Germline CDR1 reads SGHNT; CDR2 reads YENEEA. V lost 3 bases to trimming and J lost 5 bases, with 8 bases between them. The length of the CDR3 is 13 residues. Generated by immunoSEQ multiplex PCR, the TCRdb table keeps only in-frame clones and is missing some. Among about 25,000 clones listed, around 90% were seen once. The TCR originated in a woman aged 35 to 69 with stage I lung adenocarcinoma. The sample consisted of peripheral blood, taken before any cancer treatment. The rearrangement joins TRBV11-3 to TRBJ2-1; tentatively, D is TRBD1 (5 bases). CDR3 loop: CASSFRQHNEQFF. DNA of the CDR3: TGTGCCAGCAGCTTTCGACAGCACAATGAGCAGTTCTTC.